One sample yielded the 30 T cell receptor beta chains listed below, sequenced in a study of response to subunit inactivated influenza vaccine. MiXCR was run by TCRdb on the RT-PCR reads, yielding one entry per CDR3 protein. The data contain roughly 790,000 distinct CDR3 sequences, around 21% of them seen just once; the ten biggest clones take up roughly a tenth. Sequencing used PBMCs from blood, obtained less than 6 days after vaccination. These receptors were obtained from a man aged 50-59 years who received an inactivated influenza vaccine.

This clonotype was seen only a few times. The J gene is TRBJ2-3, the V gene TRBV7-8; TRBD2 agrees at 8 bases. J gave up 2 bases and V 1 base, and 17 bases lay outside the gene matches. This CDR3 region has 20 residues. Germline CDR1 reads SGHVS; CDR2 reads FQNEAQ. CDR3 sequence (DNA): TGTGCCAGCAGCTTAGTCCCGGGCCTCGTAGCGGGATGGGTCACAGATACGCAGTATTTT. This gives the protein CASSLVPGLVAGWVTDTQYF. The variable domain in full, completed from reference TRBV7-8 and TRBJ2-3, reads GAGVSQSPRYKVAKRGQDVALRCDPISGHVSLFWYQQALGQGPEFLTYFQNEAQLDKSGLPSDRFFAERPEGSVSTLKIQRTQQEDSAVYLCASSLVPGLVAGWVTDTQYFGPGTRLTVL.

This clonotype came up a few times. V gene TRBV5-1 combines with J gene TRBJ2-2; possible D gene TRBD1, 5 bases. The CDR3 has 16 amino acids. V was shortened by 0 bases and J by 0 bases, with 9 bases between the two germline ends. From germline, CDR1 is SGHRS and CDR2 YFSETQ. CDR3 residues: CASSLAGHTNTGELFF. DNA for the CDR3: TGCGCCAGCAGCTTGGCAGGGCATACGAACACCGGGGAGCTGTTTTTT. Combining the CDR3 with reference TRBV5-1 and TRBJ2-2 gives the whole variable domain KAGVTQTPRYLIKTRGQQVTLSCSPISGHRSVSWYQQTPGQGLQFLFEYFSETQRNKGNFPGRFSGRQFSNSRSEMNVSTLELGDSALYLCASSLAGHTNTGELFFGEGSRLTVL.

This rearrangement joins TRBV5-6 to TRBJ1-4, with a possible D match to TRBD1 (5 bases). Trimming took 4 bases from V and 9 from J, leaving 10 bases between them. The CDR3 runs 12 residues. The germline CDR1 and CDR2 sequences are SGHDT and YYEEEE. The CDR3 coding sequence is TGTGCCAGCAGCCGGGACGCTCAAAAACTGTTTTTT. Its translation: CASSRDAQKLFF.

This clonotype was seen a handful of times. The chain carries TRBV20-1 and TRBJ2-1; 13 bases fit TRBD2. V dropped 1 base and J dropped 6; count of bases not matched to a gene: 9. Germline lookup yields CDR1 DFQATT and CDR2 SNEGSKA (reference sequence). The length of the CDR3 is 17 residues. The CDR3 region has the DNA TGCAGTGCTAGAGGCCGCGGACTAGCGGGAGTCGGCAATGAGCAGTTCTTC. It codes for CSARGRGLAGVGNEQFF.

This clonotype was counted between two and nine times. The V gene is TRBV10-3, the J gene TRBJ2-1, with TRBD2 identical over 7 bases. Germline assignment: CDR1 ENHRY and CDR2 SYGVKD. Germline trimming cut 6 bases from V and 8 bases from J; bases unmatched to any gene: 10. The CDR3 runs 14 residues. The CDR3 reads CAISNTSAGDEQFF. The CDR3 DNA reads TGTGCCATCAGCAATACTAGCGCCGGGGATGAGCAGTTCTTC.

The CDR3 region is CASSQDPWTDHRNYGYTF. Here the CDR3 DNA reads TGTGCCAGCAGCCAAGACCCTTGGACGGACCACCGTAACTATGGCTACACCTTC. The V and J genes are TRBV3-1 and TRBJ1-2, with D uncertain. The CDR3 is 18 residues long. The germline gives CDR1 LGHDT, CDR2 YNNKEL (reference sequence). V lost 0 bases to trimming and J lost 1 base, with 18 bases between them.

This clonotype was seen ten or more times. The CDR3, as DNA: TGTGCCATCAGTGAAGGACAGGGGGGGGCAGATACGCAGTATTTT. Protein sequence: CAISEGQGGADTQYF. The chain carries TRBV10-3 and TRBJ2-3, with 10 bases that match TRBD1. Trimming removed 3 bases from V and 4 bases from J; junction bases left unmatched: 4. Germline CDR1 and CDR2: ENHRY and SYGVKD. The CDR3 is 15 amino acids.

V usage is TRBV10-3 and J usage is TRBJ2-7, with D unclear. This CDR3 has 13 amino acids. Germline V gene lookup returns CDR1 ENHRY and CDR2 SYGVKD. The germline V and J ends were trimmed by 4 bases and 4 bases, with 11 bases remaining between them. The chain's CDR3 is CAISGPDGYEQYF. The CDR3 bases are TGTGCCATCAGTGGTCCAGACGGTTACGAGCAGTACTTC.

The chain recombines TRBV27 with TRBJ2-1; TRBD1 matches 7 bases. J gave up 12 bases and V 2 bases, and 7 bases lay outside the gene matches. The CDR3 is 13 residues long. The germline gives CDR1 MNHEY, CDR2 SMNVEV (reference sequence). The CDR3 protein is CASSLNRGVAQFF. DNA of the CDR3: TGTGCCAGCAGTTTAAACAGGGGTGTAGCGCAGTTCTTC.

The J gene is TRBJ1-4, the V gene TRBV4-1; D call uncertain. The CDR3 spans 13 residues. Per the germline V gene, CDR1 is MGHRA and CDR2 is YSYEKL. Trimming pared 3 bases from V and 7 bases from J, leaving 9 bases between. The CDR3 protein is CASSQRESEKLFF. The DNA of the CDR3 is TGCGCCAGCAGCCAGCGGGAGAGTGAAAAACTGTTTTTT.

This clonotype was counted only a few times. The gene calls are TRBV5-1 and TRBJ2-7; 10 positions agree with TRBD2. The V gene's germline CDR1 is SGHRS and CDR2 YFSETQ. Unmatched junction bases numbered 7, after V lost 3 bases and J lost 4 bases. The CDR3 consists of 15 residues. CDR3 nucleotides: TGCGCCAGCAGCTACGGACTAGCGGAGAATTACGAGCAGTACTTC. Protein product: CASSYGLAENYEQYF.

The chain combines TRBV24-1 with TRBJ2-3; D is unclear. The length of the CDR3 is 12 residues. Trimming stripped 1 base from V and 13 bases from J, with 11 bases between. CDR1 is KGHDR, CDR2 SFDVKD, per germline. Here the CDR3 DNA reads TGTGCCACCAGTGATTTTTCGGCTTCAAAGTATTTT. This encodes CATSDFSASKYF.

A few counts support this clonotype. The chain employs TRBV12-3 or TRBV12-4 and TRBJ1-1; D remains unclear. The length of the CDR3 is 13 residues. V was shortened by 3 bases and J by 4 bases, with 9 bases between the two germline ends. CDR3 DNA sequence: TGTGCCAGCAGTTTCGCGGGCGCCACTGAAGCTTTCTTT. Residues: CASSFAGATEAFF.

This clonotype was picked up many times. The chain is built from TRBV5-5 and TRBJ2-1; TRBD2 is a possible D gene (5 bases). Trimming took off 4 bases at V and 7 bases at J, with 12 bases between the two ends. CDR3 size: 13 residues. CDR1 and CDR2 from the germline V gene are SGHKS and YYEKEE (reference sequence). The chain's CDR3 is CASSPWTGNEQFF. For the CDR3, the DNA is TGTGCCAGCAGCCCTTGGACTGGAAATGAGCAGTTCTTC.

The rearrangement links TRBV29-1 to TRBJ2-3; D possibly corresponds to TRBD2 (8 bases). The germline V gene encodes CDR1 SQVTM and CDR2 ANQGSEA. The germline V and J ends were trimmed by 7 bases and 3 bases, with 17 bases remaining between them. The CDR3 runs 14 residues. The CDR3 reads CSAGTRGPTDTQYF. The CDR3 DNA sequence: TGCAGCGCCGGGACTAGGGGGCCGACAGATACGCAGTATTTT.

This clonotype came up once. The gene calls are TRBV12-2 and TRBJ2-7; the table's D call, TRBD1, was not checked against the DNA. TRBV12-2 is termed a pseudogene. This CDR3 spans 14 amino acids. The CDR3 sequence: CASRLATGWDEQYF. As DNA, the CDR3 is TGTGCAAGTCGCTTAGCGACAGGCTGGGACGAGCAGTACTTC.

This clonotype showed up just a few times. This sequence joins TRBV6-2 or TRBV6-3 and TRBJ2-7; D is undetermined. Germline lookup yields CDR1 MNHEY and CDR2 SVGEGT. V lost 2 bases and J 4 bases, leaving 9 bases between the germline ends. The CDR3 extends over 13 amino acids. CDR3 in DNA: TGTGCCAGCAGTTACCCTAAGAAGTACGAGCAGTACTTC. It yields the protein CASSYPKKYEQYF.

J is TRBJ1-2 and V is TRBV20-1, with D maybe TRBD1 (6 bases). The CDR3 has 15 residues. Germline V gives CDR1 DFQATT, CDR2 SNEGSKA (reference sequence). Deletions cut 1 base from V and 4 bases from J, with 16 bases between. CDR3 DNA sequence: TGCAGTGCTAGAGGTGAGTGGAGGGGGGCCTATGGCTACACCTTC. The encoded protein is CSARGEWRGAYGYTF.

The chain combines TRBV4-2 with TRBJ2-2; a weak D match, TRBD2 (6 bases). Trimming removed 2 bases from V and 0 bases from J, with 16 bases in between. Germline CDR1 reads LGHNA; CDR2 reads YNFKEQ. The CDR3 runs 18 residues. CDR3 nucleotide sequence: TGTGCCAGCAGCCAATACTATACGGGAGCCGCGAACACCGGGGAGCTGTTTTTT. The encoded protein is CASSQYYTGAANTGELFF.

V gene TRBV15 combines with J gene TRBJ2-7; a possible D gene is TRBD2 (6 bases). The germline V gene encodes CDR1 LNHNV and CDR2 YYDKDF (reference sequence). The CDR3 sequence is 15 residues long. V was pared by 5 bases and J by 2 bases, with 16 bases between. The CDR3 nucleotides read TGTGCCACCAGCGCCGGCGGGGTCCTGACCTACGAGCAGTACTTC. Its translation: CATSAGGVLTYEQYF.

In nucleotides, the CDR3 is TGTGCCATCAGTGACAGGGGGTCAGAGACCCAGTACTTC. This sequence encodes CAISDRGSETQYF. The chain has TRBV10-3 and TRBJ2-5, with TRBD1 matching over 7 bases. The V and J ends lost 3 bases and 4 bases, in that order; junction bases with no gene match: 2. This CDR3 contains 13 residues. CDR1 and CDR2 from the germline V gene are ENHRY and SYGVKD.

The chain is built from TRBV7-9 and TRBJ1-5; D call uncertain. This CDR3 is 14 amino acids long. The V end was cut by 1 base, the J end by 3 bases, with 7 bases between. Germline loops: CDR1 SEHNR, CDR2 FQNEAQ (reference sequence). CDR3 amino acids: CASSLVGDNQPQHF. The CDR3 DNA reads TGTGCCAGCAGCTTAGTCGGGGACAATCAGCCCCAGCATTTT.

With regard to this clonotype: An end of the junction does not agree with germline; a read error may underlie this. The J gene is TRBJ2-4, the V gene TRBV5-5, with no clear D. The CDR3 consists of 15 residues. The germline V gene has CDR1 SGHKS and CDR2 YYEKEE (reference sequence). Here the CDR3 DNA reads TGTGCCAGCAGCCACCCAACGACAACCCAAAAAATTCAGTACTTC. This translates into CASSHPTTTQKIQYF.

This chain uses TRBV6-1 with TRBJ2-1, with D possibly being TRBD1 or TRBD2 (5 bases each). The V end lost 10 bases, the J end lost 8 bases, and 15 bases lay between the germline ends. The germline gives CDR1 MNHNS, CDR2 SASEGT. The CDR3 has 12 residues. The CDR3 loop reads CATTRGVYEQFF. The CDR3 bases are TGTGCCACCACCAGAGGGGTCTATGAGCAGTTCTTC.

This clonotype has only a few counts. J is TRBJ2-7 and V is TRBV20-1; 10 bases are a match to TRBD2. The V and J ends lost 3 bases and 3 bases, in that order; junction bases with no gene match: 5. Germline lookup yields CDR1 DFQATT and CDR2 SNEGSKA (reference sequence). The CDR3 is 14 residues long. CDR3: CSAREGLADYEQYF. DNA of the CDR3: TGCAGTGCTAGGGAAGGACTAGCGGACTACGAGCAGTACTTC.

The gene calls are TRBV19 and TRBJ1-4; perhaps TRBD1 as D (5 bases). The germline V gene encodes CDR1 LNHDA and CDR2 SQIVND (reference sequence). V was shortened by 3 bases and J by 7 bases, with 12 bases between the two germline ends. CDR3 size: 14 residues. The CDR3 nucleotides read TGTGCCAGTAGTATTCTGCCGGGGGGTGAAAAACTGTTTTTT. It codes for CASSILPGGEKLFF.

The genes are TRBV6-1 and TRBJ2-3; 11 bases are shared with TRBD1. With 6 bases clipped from V and 2 bases from J, the junction kept 10 bases outside the gene matches. Germline V lookup: CDR1 MNHNS, CDR2 SASEGT. This CDR3 is built from 17 residues. The CDR3, as DNA: TGTGCCAGCAGGCGGACAGGGGGCAGGATCATCACAGATACGCAGTATTTT. Amino acids: CASRRTGGRIITDTQYF.

The chain couples TRBV28 to TRBJ2-7, with a weak D call TRBD2 (5 bases). Germline CDR1 and CDR2: MDHEN and SYDVKM. The CDR3 spans 11 residues. Trimming stripped 8 bases from V and 6 bases from J, with 11 bases between. The CDR3 region has the DNA TGTGCCAGCCGGATCGGGGTCGAGCAGTACTTC. It yields the protein CASRIGVEQYF.

This clonotype has only a few counts. The J gene is TRBJ1-2, the V gene TRBV18; D gene uncertain. The CDR3 spans 14 residues. Germline V gene sequence: CDR1 KGHSH, CDR2 LQKENI. Trimming left V 2 bases short and J 10 bases short, with 17 bases between. The CDR3 region has the DNA TGTGCCAGCTCACCATATCCTGGGGAATCTGACTACACCTTC. This gives the protein CASSPYPGESDYTF.

The sample holds a few counts of this clonotype. The V gene is TRBV20-1, the J gene TRBJ1-2; maybe TRBD1 (5 bases). The germline CDR1 and CDR2 sequences are DFQATT and SNEGSKA (reference sequence). This CDR3 comprises 13 residues. The V gene lost 0 bases and the J gene lost 2 bases, with 7 bases spanning the gap. The CDR3 region has the DNA TGCAGTGCTAGAGACGGGGGGAACTATGGCTACACCTTC. It yields the protein CSARDGGNYGYTF.